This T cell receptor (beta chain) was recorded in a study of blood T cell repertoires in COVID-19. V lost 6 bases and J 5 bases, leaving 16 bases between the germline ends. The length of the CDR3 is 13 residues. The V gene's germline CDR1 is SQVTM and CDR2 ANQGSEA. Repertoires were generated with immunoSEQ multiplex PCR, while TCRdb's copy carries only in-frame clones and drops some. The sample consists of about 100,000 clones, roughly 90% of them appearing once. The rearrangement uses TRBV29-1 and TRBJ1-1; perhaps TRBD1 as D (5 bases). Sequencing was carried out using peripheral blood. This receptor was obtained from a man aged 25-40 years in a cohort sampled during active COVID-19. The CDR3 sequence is CSVEWGDGTEAFF. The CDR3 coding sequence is TGCAGCGTCGAATGGGGGGATGGGACTGAAGCTTTCTTT.